The clone carrying this TCR beta chain has a handful of counts. The antigen is unknown. This CDR3 is built from 12 residues. V was cut by 5 bases and J by 5 bases, with 5 bases left in between. Germline lookup yields CDR1 SGHRS and CDR2 YFSETQ. Produced via immunoSEQ multiplex PCR; TCRdb's table is partial and in-frame only. The sample records some 10,000 clones, around 60% being singletons. This sample was taken from a study of CD4+ T cells in melanoma. The study's findings and limits: A reported correlation linked neoantigen-specific CD4+ T cells to CD8+, macrophage and B cell function. Neoantigen-specific CD4+ T cells in melanoma reportedly had diverse differentiation states.

The chain links TRBV5-1 to TRBJ1-6, with no clear D. This TCR was sampled from a human donor with melanoma. The sequencing sample was made of cells from a culture (not recorded whether cultured in vitro). In nucleotides, the CDR3 is TGCGCCAGCAGGAGGGATAATTCACCCCTCCACTTT. Translating gives CASRRDNSPLHF.